The 32 T cell receptor beta chains given below trace back to one sample, sequenced in a study of blood T cell repertoires in COVID-19. The method was immunoSEQ multiplex PCR; TCRdb's version includes in-frame clones alone and lacks a portion of them. The sample includes almost 35,000 clones, nearly 80% seen only once; the top ten take over 30%. The sample consisted of peripheral blood. The source of these receptors is a man older than 75 with acute or convalescent COVID-19.

The CDR3 loop is CASSLARRQGAYNEQFF. CDR3 nucleotide sequence: TGTGCCAGCAGCTTAGCGAGGCGACAGGGGGCCTACAATGAGCAGTTCTTC. The genes are TRBV7-9 and TRBJ2-1, with 9 bases lining up with TRBD1. The CDR3 loop spans 17 amino acids. The V segment lost 0 bases and the J segment 2 bases; nucleotides outside the gene matches: 5. Germline V lookup: CDR1 SEHNR, CDR2 FQNEAQ (reference sequence).

CDR3 sequence: CASSLGERQPQHF. DNA of the CDR3: TGTGCCAGCAGTTTAGGGGAGCGTCAGCCCCAGCATTTT. The genes are TRBV12-3 or TRBV12-4 and TRBJ1-5; D gene unclear. The CDR3 loop spans 13 amino acids. V was clipped by 1 base and J by 6 bases, with 7 bases between them.

This rearrangement joins TRBV6-5 to TRBJ2-5; a possible D gene is TRBD1 (6 bases). Trimming removed 6 bases from V and 1 base from J, with 9 bases in between. There are 13 residues in the CDR3. Germline V gives CDR1 MNHEY, CDR2 SVGAGI. The CDR3 nucleotides read TGTGCCAGCAGGACAGGTTCCCAAGAGACCCAGTACTTC. Protein product: CASRTGSQETQYF.

J is TRBJ2-1 and V is TRBV7-3; TRBD1 aligns across 8 bases. This CDR3 is 16 amino acids long. The germline V gene encodes CDR1 SGHTA and CDR2 FQGTGA. V lost 5 bases, J lost 7 bases, and 13 bases stayed unmatched. CDR3 in amino acids: CASSPGGAQRLNEQFF. CDR3 bases: TGTGCCAGCAGCCCAGGGGGCGCTCAGAGGTTGAATGAGCAGTTCTTC.

This clone turned up a few times. This chain links TRBV6-1 with TRBJ2-1; no reliable D call. This CDR3 spans 14 amino acids. Trimming pared 0 bases from V and 4 bases from J, leaving 7 bases between. CDR1 MNHNS and CDR2 SASEGT come from the germline V gene. The DNA of the CDR3 is TGTGCCAGCAGTGAAGCGCGCATATACAATGAGCAGTTCTTC. Its protein product is CASSEARIYNEQFF.

The chain links TRBV10-3 to TRBJ2-1; 7 nucleotides line up with TRBD2. V was clipped by 11 bases and J by 7 bases; unmatched bases: 11. There are 13 residues in the CDR3. Germline CDR1 and CDR2: ENHRY and SYGVKD. The CDR3 reads CASGGGEWNEQFF. The CDR3 nucleotides are TGTGCCTCAGGCGGGGGAGAGTGGAATGAGCAGTTCTTC.

This rearrangement joins TRBV5-1 to TRBJ2-2; 9 nucleotides align to TRBD1. The CDR3 extends over 15 amino acids. Unmatched junction bases numbered 5, after V lost 4 bases and J lost 4 bases. Germline CDR1 and CDR2: SGHRS and YFSETQ. This chain's CDR3 is CASSPGDRATGELFF. DNA for the CDR3: TGCGCCAGCAGCCCCGGGGACAGGGCCACCGGGGAGCTGTTTTTT.

This clone has only one observation. The V and J genes are TRBV7-9 and TRBJ1-4, with 8 bases matching TRBD1. Germline CDR1 and CDR2: SEHNR and FQNEAQ (reference sequence). V dropped 6 bases and J dropped 5; count of bases not matched to a gene: 5. The CDR3 consists of 14 residues. The CDR3 reads CASSEGQGNEKLFF. The CDR3 coding sequence is TGTGCCAGCAGTGAAGGACAGGGAAATGAAAAACTGTTTTTT.

The chain links TRBV18 to TRBJ2-7, with 14 bases that match TRBD2. J gave up 7 bases and V 0 bases, and 5 bases lay outside the gene matches. The V gene's germline CDR1 is KGHSH and CDR2 LQKENI. This CDR3 contains 16 residues. The CDR3 reads CASSPPGLAGVREQYF. For the CDR3, the DNA is TGTGCCAGCTCACCACCGGGACTAGCGGGAGTCCGGGAGCAGTACTTC. The full variable domain, completed using reference TRBV18 and TRBJ2-7, is NAGVMQNPRHLVRRRGQEARLRCSPMKGHSHVYWYRQLPEEGLKFMVYLQKENIIDESGMPKERFSAEFPKEGPSILRIQQVVRGDSAAYFCASSPPGLAGVREQYFGPGTRLTVT.

The chain carries TRBV18 and TRBJ2-1; 7 bases agree with TRBD2. Per the germline V gene, CDR1 is KGHSH and CDR2 is LQKENI. With V trimmed by 6 bases and J by 8 bases, 10 bases remained unmatched. The CDR3 covers 14 residues. This chain's CDR3 is CASSHPTGRDEQFF. The CDR3 DNA reads TGTGCCAGCTCCCACCCCACGGGGAGGGATGAGCAGTTCTTC.

The chain links TRBV19 to TRBJ2-7; the match to TRBD2 covers 13 bases. V trimming: 5 bases; J trimming: 4 bases; junction bases outside the gene matches: 5. In germline, CDR1 is LNHDA, CDR2 SQIVND (reference sequence). This CDR3 comprises 15 residues. The CDR3 spells CASSPRTSGSYEQYF. Written as DNA, the CDR3 is TGTGCCAGTAGTCCTCGGACTAGCGGGAGTTACGAGCAGTACTTC.

CDR3 DNA sequence: TGTGCCAGCAGGACTCTGGCTAGCGGGGGGCGGGCCTACGAGCAGTACTTC. Protein: CASRTLASGGRAYEQYF. This rearrangement joins TRBV11-3 to TRBJ2-7; 11 nucleotides agree with TRBD2. There are 17 residues in the CDR3. Trimming cost V 6 bases and J 2 bases; bases outside gene matches: 12. Germline CDR1 SGHNT, CDR2 YENEEA.

The chain couples TRBV9 to TRBJ1-3; 7 nucleotides align to TRBD1. V was pared by 4 bases and J by 4 bases, with 11 bases of the junction left unmatched. Per the germline V gene, CDR1 is SGDLS and CDR2 is YYNGEE. This CDR3 contains 16 residues. The CDR3 spells CASSFETGAAGNTIYF. DNA of the CDR3: TGTGCCAGCAGCTTTGAAACAGGGGCCGCAGGAAACACCATATATTTT.

The chain recombines TRBV30 with TRBJ2-5, with D possibly matching TRBD1 (5 bases). Per germline, CDR1 GTSNPN and CDR2 SVGIG (reference sequence). The CDR3 is 15 residues long. Trimming pared 0 bases from V and 1 base from J, leaving 12 bases between. CDR3 region: CAWSVLDSPQETQYF. As DNA, the CDR3 is TGTGCCTGGAGTGTACTCGACAGCCCCCAAGAGACCCAGTACTTC.

Here the CDR3 DNA reads TGCGCCAGCAGGACAGGGAACACTGAAGCTTTCTTT. Translation: CASRTGNTEAFF. This chain uses TRBV10-2 with TRBJ1-1, with D perhaps matching TRBD1 (6 bases). Trimming shortened V by 6 bases and J by 1 base, and 6 bases separated the two germline ends. The germline V gene has CDR1 WSHSY and CDR2 SAAADI. This CDR3 contains 12 residues.

This clone appeared many times. The chain employs TRBV7-2 and TRBJ2-2; TRBD1 aligns across 8 bases. CDR1 and CDR2 from the germline V gene are SGHTA and FQGNSA. The CDR3 is 15 amino acids. V trimming: 6 bases; J trimming: 4 bases; junction bases outside the gene matches: 7. CDR3 residues: CASSRDRGGTGELFF. CDR3 bases: TGTGCCAGCAGTCGCGACAGGGGCGGCACCGGGGAGCTGTTTTTT.

This clone was seen once. This chain connects TRBV5-1 to TRBJ1-3; D call uncertain. The CDR3 extends over 15 amino acids. Trimming took off 0 bases at V and 0 bases at J, with 7 bases between the two ends. The germline V gene has CDR1 SGHRS and CDR2 YFSETQ. The CDR3 bases are TGCGCCAGCAGCTTGGCCTTTAACTCTGGAAACACCATATATTTT. It specifies CASSLAFNSGNTIYF.

This chain uses TRBV12-3 or TRBV12-4 with TRBJ2-2; D gene unclear. V dropped 2 bases and J dropped 7 bases, with 8 bases sitting between them. The CDR3 totals 13 residues. The CDR3 spells CASSLTIDGELFF. For the CDR3, the DNA is TGTGCCAGCAGTTTAACTATTGACGGGGAGCTGTTTTTT.

The chain employs TRBV9 and TRBJ2-5; 7 bases line up with TRBD1. J was trimmed by 1 base and V by 4 bases; bases with no gene match: 10. Germline CDR1 is SGDLS and CDR2 is YYNGEE. This CDR3 contains 16 residues. CDR3 amino acids: CASSPRQGRGQETQYF. Here the CDR3 DNA reads TGTGCCAGCAGCCCGAGACAGGGTCGGGGCCAAGAGACCCAGTACTTC.

The rearrangement links TRBV18 to TRBJ1-6, with D possibly matching TRBD1 (6 bases). The CDR3 length is 16 residues. Trimming pared 5 bases from V and 4 bases from J, leaving 15 bases between. Germline V CDR1 and CDR2: KGHSH, LQKENI. CDR3 in amino acids: CASSLQGTGYNSPLHF. The CDR3 nucleotides are TGTGCCAGCTCATTACAGGGAACGGGGTATAATTCACCCCTCCACTTT.

In this sample, this clone turned up a few times. The chain joins TRBV4-2 to TRBJ1-6; 10 bases map to TRBD1. The CDR3 length is 14 residues. V trimming: 4 bases; J trimming: 11 bases; junction bases outside the gene matches: 5. Germline loops: CDR1 LGHNA, CDR2 YNFKEQ. The DNA for the CDR3 is TGTGCCAGCAGCCTGGGACAGGGGCCAACACCCCTCCACTTT. Encoded protein: CASSLGQGPTPLHF.

This chain joins TRBV18 and TRBJ2-1; 10 bases are shared with TRBD2. The CDR3 sequence is 17 residues long. J gave up 7 bases and V 0 bases, and 9 bases lay outside the gene matches. Germline CDR1 KGHSH, CDR2 LQKENI. CDR3 residues: CASSPPKIAGGRNEQFF. The DNA for the CDR3 is TGTGCCAGCTCACCACCGAAAATAGCGGGGGGTAGGAATGAGCAGTTCTTC.

A single count supports this clone. V and J are TRBV9 and TRBJ2-1, with 7 bases identical to TRBD2. The length of the CDR3 is 14 residues. Germline-derived CDR1 and CDR2 are SGDLS and YYNGEE. Trimming cost V 7 bases and J 4 bases; bases outside gene matches: 8. CDR3 region: CASGSSSGYNEQFF. Written as DNA, the CDR3 is TGTGCCAGCGGGTCGTCTAGCGGTTACAATGAGCAGTTCTTC.

This chain uses TRBV6-6 with TRBJ2-1, with 9 bases lining up with TRBD2. This CDR3 has 16 residues. Germline loops: CDR1 MNHNY, CDR2 SVGAGI (reference sequence). The trim removed 5 bases at V and 4 bases at J, leaving 9 bases unmatched. DNA of the CDR3: TGTGCCAGCAGTACCCCCAGCGGGAGGATGTACAATGAGCAGTTCTTC. Encoded protein: CASSTPSGRMYNEQFF.

The rearrangement links TRBV11-2 to TRBJ2-2, with 8 bases identical to TRBD2. Germline loops: CDR1 SGHAT, CDR2 FQNNGV. The CDR3 runs 16 residues. V trimming: 1 base; J trimming: 4 bases; junction bases outside the gene matches: 5. CDR3 amino acids: CASSLAVGRVTGELFF. In nucleotides, the CDR3 is TGTGCCAGCAGCTTAGCGGTCGGGAGGGTCACCGGGGAGCTGTTTTTT.

CDR3 DNA: TGTGCCTGGAGTGTACGCCGAGGAAAACTGTTTTTT. Protein product: CAWSVRRGKLFF. The V and J genes are TRBV30 and TRBJ1-4; D unclear. The CDR3 contains 12 residues. Germline CDR1 is GTSNPN and CDR2 is SVGIG (reference sequence). The V end was cut by 0 bases, the J end by 10 bases, with 9 bases between.

CDR3 protein: CASSPRQGSTDTQYF. CDR3 bases: TGTGCCAGCTCACCACGACAGGGTAGCACAGATACGCAGTATTTT. The chain is built from TRBV18 and TRBJ2-3, with 7 bases fitting TRBD1. CDR1 KGHSH and CDR2 LQKENI come from the germline V gene. Trimming at V came to 1 base and at J to 0 bases, leaving 1 base not matched to a gene. The CDR3 extends over 15 amino acids.

The chain has TRBV9 and TRBJ1-6; no firm D call. V dropped 0 bases and J dropped 10 bases, with 14 bases sitting between them. Germline lookup yields CDR1 SGDLS and CDR2 YYNGEE. The CDR3 totals 15 residues. CDR3 protein: CASSVDEEFHSPLHF. The CDR3 nucleotides read TGTGCCAGCAGCGTAGACGAGGAGTTCCACTCACCCCTCCACTTT.

The CDR3 DNA follows: TGTGCCAGCCGGACAGGGGGAGGAAGAACTTTCTTT. Encoded protein: CASRTGGGRTFF. This chain joins TRBV28 and TRBJ1-1, with 10 bases fitting TRBD1. The V segment lost 8 bases and the J segment 12 bases; nucleotides outside the gene matches: 9. The CDR3 is 12 amino acids. Germline-derived CDR1 and CDR2 are MDHEN and SYDVKM.

This clone showed up just once. V is TRBV6-2 or TRBV6-3 and J is TRBJ1-2; D is ambiguous. The CDR3 totals 11 residues. Germline CDR1 reads MNHEY; CDR2 reads SVGEGT. With 4 bases removed from V and 11 bases from J, the gap between germline ends came to 11 bases. This chain's CDR3 is CASSFTSTYTF. CDR3 sequence (DNA): TGTGCCAGCAGTTTCACATCCACGTACACCTTC.

The rearrangement uses TRBV7-8 and TRBJ1-1; 7 nucleotides agree with TRBD1. Germline V lookup: CDR1 SGHVS, CDR2 FQNEAQ. Trimming took 2 bases from V and 0 from J; bases not matched to a gene: 9. CDR3 length: 17 amino acids. The CDR3 loop reads CASSLLRGQGMNTEAFF. Here the CDR3 DNA reads TGTGCCAGCAGCTTATTAAGGGGGCAGGGGATGAACACTGAAGCTTTCTTT.

This chain connects TRBV19 to TRBJ2-2; D might be TRBD2 (7 bases). The length of the CDR3 is 16 residues. Germline V gene lookup returns CDR1 LNHDA and CDR2 SQIVND (reference sequence). Trimming took 6 bases from V and 3 from J, leaving 17 bases between them. As DNA, the CDR3 is TGTGCCAGTAGGCAACTAGCGCCAGGGGACACCGGGGAGCTGTTTTTT. Amino acid sequence: CASRQLAPGDTGELFF.